These 5 T cell receptor beta chains originate from one sample sequenced in a study of blood T cells in healthy people across ages. Through a sample-barcoded 5' primer and a J-beta primer mix, a second PCR was run for 7 to 11 cycles. TCRdb ran MiXCR on the 5' RACE reads and lists one entry per CDR3 protein. This table has about 770,000 distinct CDR3 sequences, 40% to 50% appearing once. The sample consisted of blood. All receptors come from a man in his sixties in good health.

The chain carries TRBV6-1 and TRBJ1-4; 7 nucleotides agree with TRBD1. This CDR3 spans 14 amino acids. Per the germline V gene, CDR1 is MNHNS and CDR2 is SASEGT. The V and J ends lost 6 bases and 6 bases, in that order; junction bases with no gene match: 7. CDR3 loop: CASRIQGLYEKLFF. In nucleotides, the CDR3 is TGTGCCAGCAGGATACAGGGGCTGTATGAAAAACTGTTTTTT.

The chain uses TRBV6-4 and TRBJ1-6, with D tentatively TRBD1 (5 bases). V was trimmed by 3 bases and J by 10 bases, leaving 16 bases between them. Germline loops: CDR1 MRHNA, CDR2 SNTAGT. The CDR3 totals 15 residues. The CDR3 sequence is CASSEFGVRGSPLHF. The DNA of the CDR3 is TGTGCCAGCAGTGAATTTGGCGTTCGGGGGTCACCCCTCCACTTT.

V is TRBV4-1 and J is TRBJ2-1, with TRBD2 identical over 10 bases. CDR1 and CDR2 (germline): MGHRA, YSYEKL. V was pared by 7 bases and J by 4 bases, with 13 bases of the junction left unmatched. The CDR3 is made up of 17 amino acids. CDR3 in DNA: TGCGCCAGCACCCTCTTTGGGCTAGCGGGAGAGTACAATGAGCAGTTCTTC. It translates to CASTLFGLAGEYNEQFF.

The J gene is TRBJ2-1, the V gene TRBV15; D is unclear. Germline V gene data show CDR1 as LNHNV and CDR2 as YYDKDF (reference sequence). The V end lost 0 bases, the J end lost 9 bases, and 6 bases lay between the germline ends. This CDR3 is 12 amino acids long. CDR3 in amino acids: CATSREVGEQFF. The CDR3 bases are TGTGCCACCAGCAGAGAAGTCGGTGAGCAGTTCTTC.

In its sample, this clonotype was seen a few times. The V call is TRBV10-3, the J call TRBJ2-5; D remains unclear. The CDR3 covers 12 residues. V was pared by 2 bases and J by 5 bases, with 6 bases between. Germline CDR1 ENHRY, CDR2 SYGVKD. The CDR3 DNA reads TGTGCCATCAGTGAGCCCGGGGAGACCCAGTACTTC. Translated, it gives CAISEPGETQYF.